This T cell receptor beta chain was obtained from a study of vaccination effects on CD4 cells after COVID-19. Study-wide findings and caveats: The study had few convalescent patients and no early post-infection timepoints.

The CDR3 length is 15 residues. V lost 3 bases and J 1 base, leaving 9 bases between the germline ends. Germline CDR1 reads LNHDA; CDR2 reads SQIVND (reference sequence). About this clone: Antigen unknown.

After expansion with viral peptide pools in the ViraFEST assay, antigen-specific CD4+ T cells were sequenced. Subsequent to a culture period of about ten days, CD4+ T cells were isolated. A half-volume exchange with IL-2 medium occurred on days 3 and 7. This table comes from immunoSEQ multiplex PCR, and its TCRdb copy is limited to in-frame clones, with some not included. The sample gives tens of thousands of clones, 60% to 80% of which show up once; roughly 1.9% is in the top ten. This receptor was taken from a human donor who received a COVID-19 vaccine. The chain has TRBV19 and TRBJ2-2; D gene uncertain. This sample comprised CD4+ T cells from PBMCs cultured with HCoV-229E spike peptides, obtained before COVID-19 vaccination. CDR3 sequence (DNA): TGTGCCAGTAGTATTAGACCGGTGAACACCGGGGAGCTGTTTTTT. Protein: CASSIRPVNTGELFF.